This entry is about one TCR beta chain. This sample stems from a study of T cells expressing NK-cell markers. This CDR3 has 16 residues. Using the 5' RACE reads, TCRdb records one entry per CDR3 protein without DNA. Its clone listing holds around 550,000 distinct CDR3 sequences. The chain recombines TRBV12-3 or TRBV12-4 with TRBJ2-2; TCRdb's D gene call, TRBD1, goes unchecked for lack of DNA. This clonotype was sampled from a man younger than 30 in good health. The sample was blood T cells: a sorted CD56 or NKG2C T cell subset, CD4+ or CD8+ T cells, or bulk PBMC T cells (not recorded which). Here the CDR3 reads CASRGGAPVAAGELFF.